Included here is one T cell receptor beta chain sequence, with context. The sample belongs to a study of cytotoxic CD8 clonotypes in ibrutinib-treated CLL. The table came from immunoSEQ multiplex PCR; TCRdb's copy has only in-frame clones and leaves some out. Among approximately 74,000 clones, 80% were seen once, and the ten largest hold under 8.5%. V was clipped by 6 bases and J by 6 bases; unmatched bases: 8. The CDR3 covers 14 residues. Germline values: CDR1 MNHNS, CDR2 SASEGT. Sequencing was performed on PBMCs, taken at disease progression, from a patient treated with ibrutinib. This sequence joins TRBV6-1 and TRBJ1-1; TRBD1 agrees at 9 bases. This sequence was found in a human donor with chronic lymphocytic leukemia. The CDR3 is CASRFRDRVPEAFF. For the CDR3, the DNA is TGTGCCAGCAGGTTCCGGGACAGGGTCCCTGAAGCTTTCTTT.